The T cell receptor beta chain under discussion was sequenced for a study of glioma-infiltrating T cells after dendritic cell vaccination. Study background: Samples are from glioblastoma patients in Phase I and II dendritic cell vaccine trials.

Profiling relied on immunoSEQ multiplex PCR, and the TCRdb table lists in-frame clones only, not all of them. This sample has approximately 100,000 clones, with roughly four fifths found just once. Germline lookup yields CDR1 MNHEY and CDR2 SVGAGI. The CDR3 contains 13 residues. Trimming cost V 6 bases and J 7 bases; bases outside gene matches: 3. This rearrangement joins TRBV6-5 to TRBJ1-6; 7 bases match TRBD1. This receptor was taken from a human donor with glioblastoma. Source: blood, taken before dendritic cell vaccination. CDR3 residues: CASRRDSNSPLHF. As DNA, the CDR3 is TGTGCCAGCAGAAGGGACAGCAATTCACCCCTCCACTTT.